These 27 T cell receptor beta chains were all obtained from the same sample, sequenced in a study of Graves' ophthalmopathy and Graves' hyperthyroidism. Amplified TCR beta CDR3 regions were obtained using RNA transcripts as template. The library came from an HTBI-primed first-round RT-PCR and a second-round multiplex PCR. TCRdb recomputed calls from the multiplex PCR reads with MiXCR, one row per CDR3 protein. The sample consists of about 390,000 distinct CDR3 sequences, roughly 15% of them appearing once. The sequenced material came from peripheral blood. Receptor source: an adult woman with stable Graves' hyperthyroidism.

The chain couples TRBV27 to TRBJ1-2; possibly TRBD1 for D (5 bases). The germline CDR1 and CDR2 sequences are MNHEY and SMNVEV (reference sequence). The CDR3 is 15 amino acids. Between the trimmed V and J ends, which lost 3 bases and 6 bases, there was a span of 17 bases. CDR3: CASSLGGALGDGYTF. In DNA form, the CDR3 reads TGTGCCAGCAGTTTGGGAGGGGCCTTAGGGGATGGCTACACCTTC.

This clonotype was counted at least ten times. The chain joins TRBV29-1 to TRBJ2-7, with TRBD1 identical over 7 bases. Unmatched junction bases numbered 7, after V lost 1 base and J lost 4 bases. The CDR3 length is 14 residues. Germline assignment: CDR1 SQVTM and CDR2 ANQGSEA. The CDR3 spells CSVEGGQGEYEQYF. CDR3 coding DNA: TGCAGCGTTGAAGGGGGGCAGGGGGAATACGAGCAGTACTTC.

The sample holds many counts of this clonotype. CDR3 in DNA: TGTGCCAGCAGCTGGAACAGGGGGTTGAACACTGAAGCTTTCTTT. It is translated as CASSWNRGLNTEAFF. J is TRBJ1-1 and V is TRBV7-8, with 8 bases that match TRBD1. With 4 bases clipped from V and 0 bases from J, the junction kept 4 bases outside the gene matches. The CDR3 is 15 amino acids. Germline-derived CDR1 and CDR2 are SGHVS and FQNEAQ. Variable domain in full (rest from reference TRBV7-8 and TRBJ1-1): GAGVSQSPRYKVAKRGQDVALRCDPISGHVSLFWYQQALGQGPEFLTYFQNEAQLDKSGLPSDRFFAERPEGSVSTLKIQRTQQEDSAVYLCASSWNRGLNTEAFFGQGTRLTVV.

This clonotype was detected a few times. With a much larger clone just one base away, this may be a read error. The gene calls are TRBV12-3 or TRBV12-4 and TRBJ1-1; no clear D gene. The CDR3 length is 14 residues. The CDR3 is CASTWTAGYTEACF. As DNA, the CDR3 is TGTGCCAGCACCTGGACGGCGGGATACACTGAAGCTTGCTTT.

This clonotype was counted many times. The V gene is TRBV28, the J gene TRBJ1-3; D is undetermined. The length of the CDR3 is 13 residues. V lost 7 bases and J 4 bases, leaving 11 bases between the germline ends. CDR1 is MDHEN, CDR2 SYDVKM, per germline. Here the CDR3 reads CASNFLRGNTIYF. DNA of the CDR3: TGTGCCAGCAATTTTCTGAGGGGAAACACCATATATTTT.

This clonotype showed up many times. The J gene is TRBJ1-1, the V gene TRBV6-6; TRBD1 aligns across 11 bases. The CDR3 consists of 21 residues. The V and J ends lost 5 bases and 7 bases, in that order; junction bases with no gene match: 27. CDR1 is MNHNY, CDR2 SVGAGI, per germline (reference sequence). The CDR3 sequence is CASSPDGQGALSPRRPVEAFF. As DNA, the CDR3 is TGTGCCAGCAGTCCCGATGGACAGGGGGCGCTTTCGCCACGACGACCCGTTGAAGCTTTCTTT.

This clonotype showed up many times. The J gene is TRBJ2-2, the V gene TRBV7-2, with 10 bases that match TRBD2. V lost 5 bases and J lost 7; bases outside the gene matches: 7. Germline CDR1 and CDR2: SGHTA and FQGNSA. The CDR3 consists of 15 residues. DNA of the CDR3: TGTGCCAGCAGCAACGTAGCGGGAGGAGACGGGGAGCTGTTTTTT. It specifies CASSNVAGGDGELFF.

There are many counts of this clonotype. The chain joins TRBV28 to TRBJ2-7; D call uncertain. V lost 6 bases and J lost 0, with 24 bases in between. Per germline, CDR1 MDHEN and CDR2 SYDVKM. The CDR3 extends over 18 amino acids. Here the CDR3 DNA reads TGTGCCAGCAGCTTTAACCCCGTCAGGTTAGGTCCCTCCTACGAGCAGTACTTC. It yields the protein CASSFNPVRLGPSYEQYF.

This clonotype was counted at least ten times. The CDR3 region is CATSRPQGAQETQYF. The CDR3 DNA sequence: TGTGCCACCAGCAGACCACAGGGGGCCCAAGAGACCCAGTACTTC. This chain joins TRBV15 and TRBJ2-5, with 9 bases that match TRBD1. The trim removed 2 bases at V and 1 base at J, leaving 2 bases unmatched. Per germline, CDR1 LNHNV and CDR2 YYDKDF (reference sequence). There are 15 residues in the CDR3. The full variable domain, with the rest looked up from reference TRBV15 and TRBJ2-5, is DAMVIQNPRYQVTQFGKPVTLSCSQTLNHNVMYWYQQKSSQAPKLLFHYYDKDFNNEADTPDNFQSRRPNTSFCFLDIRSPGLGDTAMYLCATSRPQGAQETQYFGPGTRLLVL.

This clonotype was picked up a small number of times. CDR3 loop: CASSFGGDLNQPQHF. The CDR3 nucleotides are TGTGCCAGCAGTTTTGGAGGGGATCTGAATCAGCCCCAGCATTTT. The V call is TRBV12-3 or TRBV12-4, the J call TRBJ1-5, with D perhaps TRBD1 (5 bases). Trimming stripped 3 bases from V and 4 bases from J, with 13 bases between. CDR3 length equals 15 residues.

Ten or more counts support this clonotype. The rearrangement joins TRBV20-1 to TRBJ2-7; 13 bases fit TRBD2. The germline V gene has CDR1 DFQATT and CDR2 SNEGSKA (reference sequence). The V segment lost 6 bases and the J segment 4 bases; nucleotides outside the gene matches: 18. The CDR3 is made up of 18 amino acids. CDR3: CSAISILGLAGEVYEQYF. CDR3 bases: TGCAGTGCCATATCCATTTTAGGACTAGCGGGAGAAGTTTACGAGCAGTACTTC.

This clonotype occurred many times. This CDR3 reads CASSLTDKSYGYTF. The DNA for the CDR3 is TGTGCCAGCAGCTTAACGGACAAAAGCTATGGCTACACCTTC. The chain has TRBV13 and TRBJ1-2, with D possibly matching TRBD1 (5 bases). V dropped 2 bases and J dropped 4 bases, with 11 bases sitting between them. This CDR3 region has 14 residues. Germline CDR1 reads PRHDT; CDR2 reads FYEKMQ (reference sequence).

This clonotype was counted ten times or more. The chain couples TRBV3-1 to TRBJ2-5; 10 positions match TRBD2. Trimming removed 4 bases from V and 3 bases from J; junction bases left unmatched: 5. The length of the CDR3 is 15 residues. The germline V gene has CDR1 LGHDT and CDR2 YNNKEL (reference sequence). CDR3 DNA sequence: TGTGCCAGCAGCCTCAGACTAGCGGGTGAAGAGACCCAGTACTTC. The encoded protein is CASSLRLAGEETQYF.

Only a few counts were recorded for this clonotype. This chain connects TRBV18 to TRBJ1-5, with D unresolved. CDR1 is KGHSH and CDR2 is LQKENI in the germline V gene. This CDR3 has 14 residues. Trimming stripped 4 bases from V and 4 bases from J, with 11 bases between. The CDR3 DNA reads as TGTGCCAGCTCACTTATTCGGGAGAATCAGCCCCAGCATTTT. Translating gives CASSLIRENQPQHF.

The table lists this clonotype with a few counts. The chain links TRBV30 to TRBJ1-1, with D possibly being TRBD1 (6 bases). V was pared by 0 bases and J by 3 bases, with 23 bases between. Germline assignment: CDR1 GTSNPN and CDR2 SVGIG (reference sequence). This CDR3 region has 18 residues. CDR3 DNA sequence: TGTGCCTGGAGTGTACAATTGGGACACCCGTACGTGGACACTGAAGCTTTCTTT. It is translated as CAWSVQLGHPYVDTEAFF.

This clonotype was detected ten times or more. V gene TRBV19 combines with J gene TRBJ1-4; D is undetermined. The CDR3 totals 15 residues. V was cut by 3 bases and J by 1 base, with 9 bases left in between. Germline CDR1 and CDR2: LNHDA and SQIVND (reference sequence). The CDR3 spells CASSIEAGTNEKLFF. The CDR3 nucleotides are TGTGCCAGTAGTATCGAGGCCGGAACTAATGAAAAACTGTTTTTT.

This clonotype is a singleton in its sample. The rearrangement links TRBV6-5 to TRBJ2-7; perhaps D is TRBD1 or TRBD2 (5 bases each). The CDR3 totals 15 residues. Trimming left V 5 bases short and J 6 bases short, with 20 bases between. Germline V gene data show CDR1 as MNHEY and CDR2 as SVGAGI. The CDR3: CASSVLTDTGTEQYF. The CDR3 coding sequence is TGTGCCAGCAGTGTACTGACAGACACCGGGACCGAGCAGTACTTC.

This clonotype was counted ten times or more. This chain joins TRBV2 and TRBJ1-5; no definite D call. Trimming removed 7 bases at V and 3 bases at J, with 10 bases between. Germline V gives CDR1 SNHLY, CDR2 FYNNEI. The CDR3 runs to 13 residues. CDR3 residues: CASIKDYNQPQHF. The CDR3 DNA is TGTGCCAGCATAAAGGACTACAATCAGCCCCAGCATTTT.

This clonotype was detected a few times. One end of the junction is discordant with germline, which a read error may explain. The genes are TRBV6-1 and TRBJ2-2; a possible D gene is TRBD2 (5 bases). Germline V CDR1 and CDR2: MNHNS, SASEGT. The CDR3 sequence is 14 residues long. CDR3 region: CASSLNDYSPELLF. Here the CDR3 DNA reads TGTGCCAGCAGTCTAAATGACTATTCTCCGGAGCTGCTTTTT.

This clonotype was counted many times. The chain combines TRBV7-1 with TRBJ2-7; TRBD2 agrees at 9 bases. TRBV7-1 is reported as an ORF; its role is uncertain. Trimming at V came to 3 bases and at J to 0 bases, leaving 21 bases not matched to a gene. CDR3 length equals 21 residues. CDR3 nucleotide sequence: TGTGCCAGCAGCTCCCATCCTAAGGCGGGACTAGCCGGAACCAGCTCCTACGAGCAGTACTTC. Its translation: CASSSHPKAGLAGTSSYEQYF.

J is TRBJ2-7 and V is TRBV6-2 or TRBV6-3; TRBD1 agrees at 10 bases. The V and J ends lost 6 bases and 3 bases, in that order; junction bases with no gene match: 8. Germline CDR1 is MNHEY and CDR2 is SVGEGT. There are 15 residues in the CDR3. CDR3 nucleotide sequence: TGTGCCAGCAGCCCCGAGGGACAGGGGATCTACGAGCAGTACTTC. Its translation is CASSPEGQGIYEQYF.

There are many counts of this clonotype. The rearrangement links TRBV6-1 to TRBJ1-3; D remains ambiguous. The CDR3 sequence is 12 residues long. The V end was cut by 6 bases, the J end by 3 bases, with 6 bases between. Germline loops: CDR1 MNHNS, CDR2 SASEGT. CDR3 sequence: CASRTGGNTIYF. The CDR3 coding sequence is TGTGCCAGCAGGACCGGTGGAAACACCATATATTTT.

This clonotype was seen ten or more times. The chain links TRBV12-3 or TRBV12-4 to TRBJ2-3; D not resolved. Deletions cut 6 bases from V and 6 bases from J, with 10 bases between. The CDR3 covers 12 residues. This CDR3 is CASSPSWDTQYF. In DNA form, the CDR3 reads TGTGCCAGCAGCCCCTCTTGGGATACGCAGTATTTT.

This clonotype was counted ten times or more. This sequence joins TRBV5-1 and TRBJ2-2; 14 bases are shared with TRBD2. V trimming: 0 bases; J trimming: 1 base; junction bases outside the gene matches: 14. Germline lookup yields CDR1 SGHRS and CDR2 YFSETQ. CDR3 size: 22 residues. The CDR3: CASSLAPPGLAGANRNTGELFF. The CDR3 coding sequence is TGCGCCAGCAGCTTGGCCCCTCCGGGACTAGCGGGAGCCAACAGGAACACCGGGGAGCTGTTTTTT.

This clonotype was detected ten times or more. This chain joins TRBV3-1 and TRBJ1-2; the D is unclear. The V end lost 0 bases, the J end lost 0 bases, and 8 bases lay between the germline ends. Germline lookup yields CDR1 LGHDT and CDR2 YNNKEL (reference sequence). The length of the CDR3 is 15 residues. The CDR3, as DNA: TGTGCCAGCAGCCAAGACGACCGAACTAACTATGGCTACACCTTC. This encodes CASSQDDRTNYGYTF.

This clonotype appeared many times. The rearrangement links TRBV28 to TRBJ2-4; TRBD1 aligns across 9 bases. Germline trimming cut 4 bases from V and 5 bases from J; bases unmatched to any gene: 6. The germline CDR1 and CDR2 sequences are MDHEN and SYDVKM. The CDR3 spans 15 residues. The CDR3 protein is CASSSWTGEENIQYF. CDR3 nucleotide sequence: TGTGCCAGCAGTTCATGGACAGGGGAGGAAAACATTCAGTACTTC.

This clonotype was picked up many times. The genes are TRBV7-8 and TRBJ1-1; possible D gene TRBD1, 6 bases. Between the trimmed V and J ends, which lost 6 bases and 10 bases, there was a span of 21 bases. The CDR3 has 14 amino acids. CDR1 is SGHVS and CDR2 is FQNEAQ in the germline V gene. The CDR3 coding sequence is TGTGCCAGCAGTTCACCGCAGGAGGGGGGAAGAGCTTTCTTT. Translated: CASSSPQEGGRAFF.